This is a list of T cell receptor beta chains from one sample in a study of blood T cell repertoires in COVID-19. This table comes from immunoSEQ multiplex PCR, and its TCRdb copy is limited to in-frame clones, with some not included. This table holds hundreds of thousands of clones, 87% found once. Sequencing was carried out using peripheral blood. Receptors originate from a man aged 55-75 years who had recovered from COVID-19. Both conserved end residues are part of each CDR3.

j_gene | v_gene | CDR3aa
TRBJ2-2 | TRBV20-1 | CSASGEGQGRTGELFF
TRBJ1-5 | TRBV2 | CASSYQGVHQPQHF
TRBJ2-3 | TRBV15 | CATSAARGGGLTDTQYF
TRBJ1-2 | TRBV16 | CASSPNPGTGGANGYTF
TRBJ2-7 | TRBV27 | CASTQLGARVPEQYF
TRBJ1-2 | TRBV6-5 | CASSYSGQQYYGYTF
TRBJ2-2 | TRBV30 | CAWSVGGRGVNTGELFF
TRBJ1-4 | TRBV9 | CASSGDRASNEKLFF
TRBJ1-2 | TRBV7-9 | CASSGPGQGNYGYTF
TRBJ1-2 | TRBV6-5 | CASKRTGGNYGYTF
TRBJ2-2 | TRBV27 | CASSLYQGLAGAVGELFF
TRBJ1-2 | TRBV9 | CASSSRGYGYTF
TRBJ2-3 | TRBV5-1 | CASSLLGFGGTDTQYF
TRBJ1-5 | TRBV2 | CASSASGKQPQHF
TRBJ2-3 | TRBV4-1 | CASSHSKGLAGGPSDTDTQYF
TRBJ2-3 | TRBV2 | CASSRQGTDTQYF
TRBJ2-5 | TRBV29-1 | CSEGDQGETQYF
TRBJ1-1 | TRBV5-1 | CASSSETGTEAFF
TRBJ1-6 | TRBV3-1/TRBV3-2 | CASRSTGVYSPLHF
TRBJ2-1 | TRBV4-1 | CASRALGGPYNEQFF
TRBJ2-6 | TRBV6-5 | CASSRSGANVLTF
TRBJ1-5 | TRBV10-3 | CAISDTSVNSNQPQHF
TRBJ2-2 | TRBV5-1 | CASSLAPQGLNTGELFF
TRBJ2-3 | TRBV6-5 | CASTPGGKRDTQYF
TRBJ1-1 | TRBV10-3 | CAIRGGQGKTEAFF
TRBJ1-2 | TRBV6-1 | CASSEALRTGYLYGYTF
TRBJ2-6 | TRBV5-6 | CASSRERSGANVLTF
TRBJ2-3 | TRBV19 | CASSILQVTDTQYF
TRBJ2-2 | TRBV5-1 | CASSLLAGTGELFF
TRBJ2-1 | TRBV5-1 | CASSPWVAGLVNEQFF
TRBJ1-2 | TRBV9 | CASTTRPGGDYGYTF
TRBJ1-3 | TRBV30 | CAWSPLLSGAGNTIYF
TRBJ2-1 | TRBV5-4 | CASSLTGGNEQFF
TRBJ2-2 | TRBV6-2/TRBV6-3 | CASSYRPGTVTGELFF
TRBJ2-1 | TRBV6-5 | CASGQGGNEQFF